This T cell receptor beta chain was recorded in a study of cytomegalovirus exposure and HLA in healthy donors. Use of 60 Vbeta and 13 Jbeta primers characterized the PCR. Measured with immunoSEQ multiplex PCR; TCRdb has only the in-frame clones, and not every one. The sample comprises 130,000 or so clones, about 9.4% of which are singletons, and around 5.8% rests with the top ten. Findings and caveats of the study: Later examination showed HLA-associated TCR beta chains had greater clonal expansion than equally common others.

Note on this clone: Its antigen remains unidentified.

CDR3 size: 13 residues. The V and J ends lost 4 bases and 8 bases, in that order; junction bases with no gene match: 4. Germline CDR1 is LNHDA and CDR2 is SQIVND (reference sequence). The V gene is TRBV19, the J gene TRBJ2-1; 8 positions match TRBD1. The receptor was isolated from a woman between 40 and 50 years old in good health and CMV-seropositive. Sequenced sample: PBMCs. CDR3 in amino acids: CASSTDRGDEQFF. DNA for the CDR3: TGTGCCAGTAGTACCGACAGGGGTGATGAGCAGTTCTTC.